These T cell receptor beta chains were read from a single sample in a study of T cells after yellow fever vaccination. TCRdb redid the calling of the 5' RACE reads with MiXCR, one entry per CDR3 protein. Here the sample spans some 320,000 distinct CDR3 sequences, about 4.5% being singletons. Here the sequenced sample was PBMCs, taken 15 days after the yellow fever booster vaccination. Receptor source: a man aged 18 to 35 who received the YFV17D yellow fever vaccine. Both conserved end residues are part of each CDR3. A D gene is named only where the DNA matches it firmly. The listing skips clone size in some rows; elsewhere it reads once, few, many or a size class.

TGTGCCAGCAGTTCGGCCCTACATCCAAGGAATGAGCAGTTCTTC | CASSSALHPRNEQFF | NA | TRBJ2-1 | TRBV6-2/TRBV6-3 | NA
TGTGCCAGCAGCCATTCCCTCGATGTTAGCGGGGCAGATACGCAGTATTTT | CASSHSLDVSGADTQYF | many | TRBJ2-3 | TRBV28 | TRBD2
TGCAGAGGACTAGCGGGCTACGAGCAGTACTTC | CRGLAGYEQYF | few | TRBJ2-7 | TRBV20-1 | TRBD2
TGTGCCAGCAGTCTAGCGGGGGCTTTTTACAATGAGCAGTTCTTC | CASSLAGAFYNEQFF | many | TRBJ2-1 | TRBV5-6 | TRBD2
TGCGCCAGCAGCTTGGGCGACACCAGAGTTAACTATGGCTACACCTTC | CASSLGDTRVNYGYTF | few | TRBJ1-2 | TRBV5-1 | NA
TGTGCCAGCAGCTTGTACTTCGGGCGGATCTATGGCTACACCTTC | CASSLYFGRIYGYTF | many | TRBJ1-2 | TRBV5-5 | NA
TGTGCCAGCAGTTTAAAGGCAGGGAGGACCTCCTCACCCCTCCACTTT | CASSLKAGRTSSPLHF | many | TRBJ1-6 | TRBV27 | NA
TGTGCCAGCAGCTTAGGCCTCTCCGGGGAGCTGTTTTTT | CASSLGLSGELFF | few | TRBJ2-2 | TRBV7-8 | NA
TGCAGTGCTACTCGGACAGGCCAGGAGAGGGTCCAGCCCCAGCATTTT | CSATRTGQERVQPQHF | few | TRBJ1-5 | TRBV20-1 | TRBD1
TGTGCCAGCAGCTTGATCGGCGAGCAGTACTTC | CASSLIGEQYF | many | TRBJ2-7 | TRBV13 | NA
TGTGCCAGCAGCTTGGGGGGATGGACCCAGTACTTC | CASSLGGWTQYF | NA | TRBJ2-5 | TRBV5-5 | NA
TGCAGCGTTGAAACCGCGGGCCTAGGGACGGTCTGGGCTTTCTTT | CSVETAGLGTVWAFF | many | TRBJ1-1 | TRBV29-1 | NA
TGTGCCAGCAGCGCCGAAGGACCCTGGGGTGCCAAAAACATTCAGTACTTC | CASSAEGPWGAKNIQYF | NA | TRBJ2-4 | TRBV7-2 | NA
TGTGCCTGGAGTGTATACGGTGGCTACACCTTC | CAWSVYGGYTF | few | TRBJ1-2 | TRBV30 | NA
TGCGCCAGCAGCTCCTTCGGGGGGATGGATACGCAGTATTTT | CASSSFGGMDTQYF | many | TRBJ2-3 | TRBV5-1 | TRBD2
TGTGCCAGCAGCCAAGGAGGGGCCGGGGGCAGGAATACGCAGTATTTT | CASSQGGAGGRNTQYF | many | TRBJ2-3 | TRBV4-2 | NA
TGTGCCAGCAGCGAAGATTGGGGAAAAGCCAAAAACATTCAGTACTTC | CASSEDWGKAKNIQYF | many | TRBJ2-4 | TRBV14 | NA
TGCAGTGCCGACCCGGGACAGGGGCAGGGCACAGATACGCAGTATTTT | CSADPGQGQGTDTQYF | few | TRBJ2-3 | TRBV20-1 | TRBD1
TGCGCCAGCAGTGAGAGGACAAAGACAGATACGCAGTATTTT | CASSERTKTDTQYF | many | TRBJ2-3 | TRBV10-1 | NA
TGTGCCAGCAGCCTCAGACTAGCGGGGCCCACCGGGGAGCTGTTTTTT | CASSLRLAGPTGELFF | few | TRBJ2-2 | TRBV9 | TRBD2
TGCAGCGCCCTACGATTTGAGGGAAACACCATATATTTT | CSALRFEGNTIYF | many | TRBJ1-3 | TRBV29-1 | NA
TGTGCCAGCACCAGTGAATCGGGGGGGGGCACCGGGGAGCTGTTTTTT | CASTSESGGGTGELFF | few | TRBJ2-2 | TRBV6-5 | TRBD2
TGCGCCAGCAGCTTGGCCTTTGGTGAGTTGAACACTGAAGCTTTCTTT | CASSLAFGELNTEAFF | many | TRBJ1-1 | TRBV5-1 | NA
TGCGCCAGCAGGACGGCCTCGGCCTACAATGAGCAGTTCTTC | CASRTASAYNEQFF | many | TRBJ2-1 | TRBV5-1 | NA
TGTGCCAGCAGTTTACTACCGACAGGTTCCTACGAGCAGTACTTC | CASSLLPTGSYEQYF | few | TRBJ2-7 | TRBV12-3/TRBV12-4 | NA
TGCGCCAGCAGCTTGACAGATAGAGACCACACCTTC | CASSLTDRDHTF | few | TRBJ1-2 | TRBV5-1 | NA
TGTGCCAGCAGCTGGGAAGGACAGGGAGATACGCAGTATTTT | CASSWEGQGDTQYF | many | TRBJ2-3 | TRBV5-5 | TRBD1
TGCAGTGCTAGAGAGGGGGTGTCGGAGACCCAGTACTTC | CSAREGVSETQYF | many | TRBJ2-5 | TRBV20-1 | NA
TGTGCCACCAGTGATTCGTGGCAGATCGATGGCTACACCTTC | CATSDSWQIDGYTF | few | TRBJ1-2 | TRBV24-1 | NA
TGCGCCAGCAGCCAAGTCTCAGGGGTAGGTAATCAGCCCCAGCATTTT | CASSQVSGVGNQPQHF | NA | TRBJ1-5 | TRBV4-1 | NA
TGTGCCAGCTCACCCCCCGGCAGCACAACTAATGAAAAACTGTTTTTT | CASSPPGSTTNEKLFF | few | TRBJ1-4 | TRBV18 | NA
TGTGCCAGCAGCTATATAGTGACTGAAGCTTTCTTT | CASSYIVTEAFF | many | TRBJ1-1 | TRBV7-9 | NA
TGTGCCAGCGTGACCGGGACCCACTCTGGAAACACCATATATTTT | CASVTGTHSGNTIYF | few | TRBJ1-3 | TRBV7-9 | NA
TGCGCCAGCAGCTTGGCAGATCGCAGCCTCTTCACAGATACGCAGTATTTT | CASSLADRSLFTDTQYF | few | TRBJ2-3 | TRBV5-1 | NA
TGTGCCAGCAGCCCCCGGATCGGGGGGGTCCTCACGAATGAGCAGTTCTTC | CASSPRIGGVLTNEQFF | NA | TRBJ2-1 | TRBV3-1 | TRBD2
TGTGCCAGCAGTTTAAACAGGGTTAACTATGGCTACACCTTC | CASSLNRVNYGYTF | many | TRBJ1-2 | TRBV12-3/TRBV12-4 | NA
TGTGCCAGCTCACCCGCCCCCATCGGGACAGGTAACGCCTACGAGCAGTACTTC | CASSPAPIGTGNAYEQYF | many | TRBJ2-7 | TRBV18 | TRBD1
TGCGCCAGCAGCCCAGGGGGATCCGGTGAGCAGTTCTTC | CASSPGGSGEQFF | NA | TRBJ2-1 | TRBV5-1 | TRBD1
TGTGCCAGCAGCATAGACACCCCAGGAGATACGCAGAATTTT | CASSIDTPGDTQNF | NA | TRBJ2-3 | TRBV11-1 | NA
TGTGCCAGCAGCTTAGCCGGGGGGGCCACAAAAGAGACCCAGTACTTC | CASSLAGGATKETQYF | many | TRBJ2-5 | TRBV7-2 | TRBD2
TGCAGTGTGTACGAGCTCGGGGGGGCAGATACGCAGTATTTT | CSVYELGGADTQYF | NA | TRBJ2-3 | TRBV20-1 | TRBD2
TGTGCCAGCAGCTTACCTATCTCTGGAAACACCATATATTTT | CASSLPISGNTIYF | few | TRBJ1-3 | TRBV7-9 | NA
TGTGCCAGCAGTGTTTATACAGGGGGCGCGATTACTGAAGCTTTCTTT | CASSVYTGGAITEAFF | few | TRBJ1-1 | TRBV25-1 | TRBD1
TGTGCCATCGGACTAGCCGGAGAGACCCAGTACTTC | CAIGLAGETQYF | NA | TRBJ2-5 | TRBV10-3 | TRBD2
TGTGCCACCAGCACGAGAACCAGAGAAGCTTTCTTT | CATSTRTREAFF | many | TRBJ1-1 | TRBV15 | NA
TGTGCCAGCAGTGAGGTCAACAGGGGTCAGCCCCAGCATTTT | CASSEVNRGQPQHF | few | TRBJ1-5 | TRBV25-1 | TRBD1
TGTGCCAGCAGCGCAGACCTTTCCTGGAGCTCCTATAATTCACCCCTCCACTTT | CASSADLSWSSYNSPLHF | NA | TRBJ1-6 | TRBV9 | NA
TGTGCCAGCAGTTTAGATTTGCTGGATACGCAGTATTTT | CASSLDLLDTQYF | many | TRBJ2-3 | TRBV27 | NA
TGTGCCAGCAGTTTCTCAGATGTCCGGGGGGCTTTCTTT | CASSFSDVRGAFF | many | TRBJ1-1 | TRBV28 | NA
TGTGCCAGCAGAGCGTCGGGAATTGGCTATGGCTACACCTTC | CASRASGIGYGYTF | many | TRBJ1-2 | TRBV12-3/TRBV12-4 | NA